This T cell receptor beta chain was recovered during a study of blood T cell repertoires in COVID-19. Background on the study: Sites across the United States, Italy and Spain contributed samples from acute and convalescent COVID-19. Nucleic acid was either cDNA or gDNA, and it came from T cells, B-cell-depleted T cells, or PBMCs.

Original methodology: It was from reference gene primer amplification that nucleated cell counts were estimated. The repertoire was sequenced with immunoSEQ multiplex PCR; TCRdb's copy has only in-frame clones and lacks some. The V and J calls and clone size are taken from that table; D and trimming were inferred from the DNA. The repertoire includes 200,000 to 300,000 clones, around 90% of them detected once, and 0.8% to 0.95% sits in the top ten. The specimen sequenced was peripheral blood. This receptor was identified in a man under 40 with COVID-19, enrolled during active disease.

CDR3 region: CASSLGPGKPQHF. The CDR3 DNA reads as TGTGCCAGCAGTTTAGGACCGGGGAAGCCCCAGCATTTT. The V call is TRBV28, the J call TRBJ1-5; D call uncertain. Trimming removed 2 bases at V and 8 bases at J, with 10 bases between. This CDR3 region has 13 residues. The germline CDR1 and CDR2 sequences are MDHEN and SYDVKM.